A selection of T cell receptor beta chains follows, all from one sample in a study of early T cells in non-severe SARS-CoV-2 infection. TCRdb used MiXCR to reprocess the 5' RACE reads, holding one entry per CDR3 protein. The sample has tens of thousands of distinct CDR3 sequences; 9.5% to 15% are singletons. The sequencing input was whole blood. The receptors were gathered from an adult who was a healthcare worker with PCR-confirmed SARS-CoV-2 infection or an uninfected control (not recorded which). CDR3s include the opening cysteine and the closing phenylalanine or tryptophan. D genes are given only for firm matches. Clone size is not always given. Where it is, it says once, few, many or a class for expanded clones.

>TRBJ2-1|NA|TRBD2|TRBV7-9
TGTGCCAGCAGCTTAGGGGTTGGACTAGCGACGAGTAACTCCTACAATGAGCAGTTCTTC
CASSLGVGLATSNSYNEQFF
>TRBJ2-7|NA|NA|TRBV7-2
TGTGCCAGCAGCCCTGACGGATGGTACGAGCAGTACTTC
CASSPDGWYEQYF
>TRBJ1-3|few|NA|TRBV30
TGTGCCTGGAATCCTCGCTCTGGAAACACCATATATTTT
CAWNPRSGNTIYF
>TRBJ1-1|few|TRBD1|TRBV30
TGTGCCTGGAGTGGACAGGGAGCTTTCTTT
CAWSGQGAFF
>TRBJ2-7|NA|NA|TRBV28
TGTGCCAGCAGTCGGCGGGACTCCGGAGAGCAGTACTTC
CASSRRDSGEQYF
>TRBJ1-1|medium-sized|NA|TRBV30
TGTGCCTGGAGTGCCGGGTCACACACTGAAGCTTTCTTT
CAWSAGSHTEAFF
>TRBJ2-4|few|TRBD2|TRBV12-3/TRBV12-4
TGTGCCAGCAGCCGCCCCGGACTAGCGGGACCAACGGACATTCAGTACTTC
CASSRPGLAGPTDIQYF
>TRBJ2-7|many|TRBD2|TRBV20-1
TGCAGTGCTCAGCGGGAGTGGTACGAGCAGTACTTC
CSAQREWYEQYF
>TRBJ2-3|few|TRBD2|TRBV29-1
TGCAGCGTTGATGGTGGGAGGGCCTCCCCAGATACGCAGTATTTT
CSVDGGRASPDTQYF
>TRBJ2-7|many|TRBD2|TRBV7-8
TGTGCCAGCAGCACAACCCCGGGACTAGCGGATACCTACGAGCAGTACTTC
CASSTTPGLADTYEQYF
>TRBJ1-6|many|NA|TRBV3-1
TGTGCCAGCAGCCAAGATGGGGGGTCCTATAATTCACCCCTCCACTTT
CASSQDGGSYNSPLHF
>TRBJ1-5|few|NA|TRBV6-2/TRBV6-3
TGTGCCAGCAGTTTTCAGGGTTATAGCAATCAGCCCCAGCATTTT
CASSFQGYSNQPQHF
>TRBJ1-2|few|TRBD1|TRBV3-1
TGTGCCAGCAGCTCAACGGGACAGGGGACCTATGGCTACACCTTC
CASSSTGQGTYGYTF
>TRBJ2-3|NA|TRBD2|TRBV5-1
TGCGCCAGCAGCTCCCTTCCCCAAGCGGGAGAGGATACGCAGTATTTT
CASSSLPQAGEDTQYF
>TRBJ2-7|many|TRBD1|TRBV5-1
TGCGCCAGCAGCTACCGGGACAGGGGTGACGAGCAGTACTTC
CASSYRDRGDEQYF
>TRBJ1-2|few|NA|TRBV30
TGTGCCTGGATAGGGACATCGGTCTATGGCTACACCTTC
CAWIGTSVYGYTF
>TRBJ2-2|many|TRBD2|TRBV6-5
TGTGCCAGCAGCCACGGGAGGGTGGCGACCGGGGAGCTGTTTTTT
CASSHGRVATGELFF
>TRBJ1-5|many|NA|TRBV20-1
TGCAGTGCTAGAGAGGGTAGTAGCAATCAGCCCCAGCATTTT
CSAREGSSNQPQHF
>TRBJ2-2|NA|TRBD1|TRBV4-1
TGCGCCAGCAGCCAAGTACAGGGGGCGGAGACCGGGGAGCTGTTTTTT
CASSQVQGAETGELFF
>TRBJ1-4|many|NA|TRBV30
TGTGCCTGTCCCGGACGGAACTTTAATGAAAAACTGTTTTTT
CACPGRNFNEKLFF
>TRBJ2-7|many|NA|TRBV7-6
TGTGCCAGCAGCACCCACTACGAGCAGTACTTC
CASSTHYEQYF
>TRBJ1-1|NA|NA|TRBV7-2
TGTGCCAGCAGCTTAGATTCCGGGCAGGGTCGCACTGAAGCTTTCTTT
CASSLDSGQGRTEAFF
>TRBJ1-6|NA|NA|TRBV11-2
TGTGCCAGCAGCTTAAACCGGTATTCACCCCTCCACTTT
CASSLNRYSPLHF
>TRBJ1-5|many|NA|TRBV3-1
TGTGCCAGCAGCAGAGGGAGAGGCAATCAGCCCCAGCATTTT
CASSRGRGNQPQHF
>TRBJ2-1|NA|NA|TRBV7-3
TGTGCCAGCAGCATGCTAGCTAGCTCCTACAATGAGCAGTTCTTC
CASSMLASSYNEQFF
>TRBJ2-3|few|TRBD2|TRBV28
TGTGCCAGCAGTCACGGATCCCTAGCGGGCACAGATACGCAGTATTTT
CASSHGSLAGTDTQYF
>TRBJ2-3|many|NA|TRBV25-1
TGTGCCAGCAGTGAAAGCGTCGTCGATACGCAGTATTTT
CASSESVVDTQYF
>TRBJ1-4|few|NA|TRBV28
TGTGCCAGCAGTTTGGGGATAGGTGCGGGGGGTGAAAAACTGTTTTTT
CASSLGIGAGGEKLFF
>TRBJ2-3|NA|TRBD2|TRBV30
TGTGCCTGGGGATTACTAGCGGGAGTCAGTCATACGCAGTATTTT
CAWGLLAGVSHTQYF
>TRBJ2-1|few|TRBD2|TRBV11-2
TGTGCCAGCAGCTTCACTAGCGGGGACTCCTACAATGAGCAGTTCTTC
CASSFTSGDSYNEQFF
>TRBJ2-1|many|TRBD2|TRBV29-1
TGCAGCGTTGAAGATAGCGGGACTAGGTCCCCTTATGAGCAGTTCTTC
CSVEDSGTRSPYEQFF
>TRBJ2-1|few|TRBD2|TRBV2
TGTGCCAGCGGGCTAGCGGGGTACAATGAGCAGTTCTTC
CASGLAGYNEQFF
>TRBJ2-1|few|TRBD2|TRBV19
TGTGCCAGTCGAGAGCGGGAGGGGAGCTCCTACAATGAGCAGTTCTTC
CASREREGSSYNEQFF
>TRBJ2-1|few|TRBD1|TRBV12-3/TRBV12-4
TGTGCCAGCAGTTTAGCCGGGACAGGCCTATACAATGAGCAGTTCTTC
CASSLAGTGLYNEQFF
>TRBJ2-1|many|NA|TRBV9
TGTGCCAGCAGCATTCGCGTCGCGGGACACCCCAATGAGCAGTTCTTC
CASSIRVAGHPNEQFF
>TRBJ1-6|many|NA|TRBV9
TGTGCCAGCAGCGTTACAGATAATTCACCCCTCCACTTT
CASSVTDNSPLHF
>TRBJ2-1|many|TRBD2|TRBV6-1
TGTGCCAGCACCACGGGTGGCGGGAGGGACCACAATGAGCAGTTCTTC
CASTTGGGRDHNEQFF
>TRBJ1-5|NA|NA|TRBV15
TGTGCCACCAGCAGAGATACCAGTAGCAATCAGCCCCAGCATTTT
CATSRDTSSNQPQHF
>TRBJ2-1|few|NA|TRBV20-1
TGCAGTGCCCGCCAGCGGAGAAGGTACAATGAGCAGTTCTTC
CSARQRRRYNEQFF
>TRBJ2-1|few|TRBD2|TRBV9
TGTGCCAGCAGTTCGGGGACTAGCGGGAGCCTTGAGCAGTTCTTC
CASSSGTSGSLEQFF
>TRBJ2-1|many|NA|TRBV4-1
TGCGCCAGCAGCCCCCATTCGATGGGGGGGCCCCTGCATGAGCAGTTCTTC
CASSPHSMGGPLHEQFF
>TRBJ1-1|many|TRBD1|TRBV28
TGTGCCAGCAGCTTGGGGACAGGGGGTTATACTGAAGCTTTCTTT
CASSLGTGGYTEAFF
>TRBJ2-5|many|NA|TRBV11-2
TGTGCCAGCAGCTTAACGGCCTCGTACCAAGAGACCCAGTACTTC
CASSLTASYQETQYF
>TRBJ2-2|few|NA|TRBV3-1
TGTGCCAGCAGCCGCTCAAGCAGGCGCGGGGAGCTGTTTTTT
CASSRSSRRGELFF
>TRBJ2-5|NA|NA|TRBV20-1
TGCAGTGCTACTGACCACAGTGAGACCCAGTACTTC
CSATDHSETQYF
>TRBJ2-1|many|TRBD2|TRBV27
TGTGCCAGCAGCACTCCGGGACTAGCCTGGGGTGAGCAGTTCTTC
CASSTPGLAWGEQFF
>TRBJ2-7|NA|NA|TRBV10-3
TGTGCCATCAGAGTAGAGGGGGTACGGTACGAGCAGTACTTC
CAIRVEGVRYEQYF
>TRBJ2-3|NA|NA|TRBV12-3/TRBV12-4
TGTGCCAGCAGACCAGGAGGGTCCACAGATACGCAGTATTTT
CASRPGGSTDTQYF